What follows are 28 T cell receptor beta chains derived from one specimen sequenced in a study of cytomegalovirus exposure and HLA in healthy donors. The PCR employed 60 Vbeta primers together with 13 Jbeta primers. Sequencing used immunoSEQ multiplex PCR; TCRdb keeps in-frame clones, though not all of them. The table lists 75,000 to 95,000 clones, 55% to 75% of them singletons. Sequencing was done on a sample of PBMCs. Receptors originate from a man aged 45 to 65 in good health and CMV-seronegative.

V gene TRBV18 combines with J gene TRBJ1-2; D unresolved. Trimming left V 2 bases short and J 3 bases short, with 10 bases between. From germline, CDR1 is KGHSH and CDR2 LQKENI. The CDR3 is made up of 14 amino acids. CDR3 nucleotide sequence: TGTGCCAGCTCACCAGAGGGTGGGTACTATGGCTACACCTTC. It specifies CASSPEGGYYGYTF.

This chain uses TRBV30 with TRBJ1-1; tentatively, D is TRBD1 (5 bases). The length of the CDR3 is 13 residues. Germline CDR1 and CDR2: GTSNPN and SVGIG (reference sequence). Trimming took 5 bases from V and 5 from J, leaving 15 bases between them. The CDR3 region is CAWGRNRGTEAFF. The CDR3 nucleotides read TGTGCCTGGGGCAGGAACCGGGGGACTGAAGCTTTCTTT.

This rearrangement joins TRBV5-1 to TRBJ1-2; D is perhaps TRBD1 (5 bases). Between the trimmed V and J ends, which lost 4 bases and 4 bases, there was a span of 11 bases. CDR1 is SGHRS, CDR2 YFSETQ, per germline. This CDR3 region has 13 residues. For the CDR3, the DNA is TGCGCCAGCAGCAGTGACAGCTCCTATGGCTACACCTTC. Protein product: CASSSDSSYGYTF. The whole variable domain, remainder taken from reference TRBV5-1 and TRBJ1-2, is KAGVTQTPRYLIKTRGQQVTLSCSPISGHRSVSWYQQTPGQGLQFLFEYFSETQRNKGNFPGRFSGRQFSNSRSEMNVSTLELGDSALYLCASSSDSSYGYTFGSGTRLTVV.

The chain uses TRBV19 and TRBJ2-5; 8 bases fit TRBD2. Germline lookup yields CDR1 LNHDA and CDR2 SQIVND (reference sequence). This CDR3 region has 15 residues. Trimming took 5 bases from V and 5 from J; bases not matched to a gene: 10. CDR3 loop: CASSPSGGGRETQYF. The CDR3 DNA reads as TGTGCCAGTAGTCCCTCGGGGGGCGGGAGGGAGACCCAGTACTTC.

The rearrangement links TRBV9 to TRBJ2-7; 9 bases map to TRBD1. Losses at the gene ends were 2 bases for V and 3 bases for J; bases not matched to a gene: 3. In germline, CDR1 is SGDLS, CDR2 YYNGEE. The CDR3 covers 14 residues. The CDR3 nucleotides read TGTGCCAGCAGCGTCACAGGGGGCAACTACGAGCAGTACTTC. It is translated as CASSVTGGNYEQYF.

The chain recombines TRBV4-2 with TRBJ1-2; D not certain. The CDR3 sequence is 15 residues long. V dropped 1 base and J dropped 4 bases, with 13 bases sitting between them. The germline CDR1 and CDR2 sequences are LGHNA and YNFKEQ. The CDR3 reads CASSQGGQLSYGYTF. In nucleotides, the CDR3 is TGTGCCAGCAGCCAAGGAGGCCAGTTATCCTATGGCTACACCTTC.

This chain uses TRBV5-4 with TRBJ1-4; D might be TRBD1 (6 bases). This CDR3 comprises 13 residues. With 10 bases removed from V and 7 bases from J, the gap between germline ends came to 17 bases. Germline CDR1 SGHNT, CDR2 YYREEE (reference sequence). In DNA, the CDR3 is TGTGCCGGGGGCACGGGACAATCTGAAAAACTGTTTTTT. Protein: CAGGTGQSEKLFF. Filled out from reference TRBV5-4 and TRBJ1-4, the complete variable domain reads ETGVTQSPTHLIKTRGQQVTLRCSSQSGHNTVSWYQQALGQGPQFIFQYYREEENGRGNFPPRFSGLQFPNYSSELNVNALELDDSALYLCAGGTGQSEKLFFGSGTQLSVL.

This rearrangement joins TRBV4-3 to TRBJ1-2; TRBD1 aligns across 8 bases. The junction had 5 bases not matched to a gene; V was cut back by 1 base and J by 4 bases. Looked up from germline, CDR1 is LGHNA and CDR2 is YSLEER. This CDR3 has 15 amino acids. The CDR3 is CASSQGTGRSYGYTF. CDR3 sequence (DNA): TGCGCCAGCAGCCAAGGGACAGGGAGAAGCTATGGCTACACCTTC.

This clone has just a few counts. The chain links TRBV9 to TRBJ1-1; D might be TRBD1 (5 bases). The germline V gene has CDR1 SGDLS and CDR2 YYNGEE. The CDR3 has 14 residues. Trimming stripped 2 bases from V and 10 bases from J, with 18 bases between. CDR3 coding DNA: TGTGCCAGCAGCGTGGAGGGCAGGGAATTGGCAGCTTTCTTT. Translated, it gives CASSVEGRELAAFF.

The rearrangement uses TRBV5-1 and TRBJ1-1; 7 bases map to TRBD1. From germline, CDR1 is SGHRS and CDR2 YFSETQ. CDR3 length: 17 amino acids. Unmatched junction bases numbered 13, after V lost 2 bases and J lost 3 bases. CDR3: CASSLATGASFDTEAFF. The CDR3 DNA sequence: TGCGCCAGCAGCTTAGCTACAGGGGCGAGCTTCGACACTGAAGCTTTCTTT.

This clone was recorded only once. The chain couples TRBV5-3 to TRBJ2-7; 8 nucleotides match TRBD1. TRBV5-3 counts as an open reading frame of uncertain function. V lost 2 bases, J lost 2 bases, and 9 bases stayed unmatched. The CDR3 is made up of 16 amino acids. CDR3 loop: CARSLSRRDRPYEQYV. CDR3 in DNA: TGTGCCAGAAGCTTAAGCCGCCGGGACAGGCCCTACGAGCAGTACGTC.

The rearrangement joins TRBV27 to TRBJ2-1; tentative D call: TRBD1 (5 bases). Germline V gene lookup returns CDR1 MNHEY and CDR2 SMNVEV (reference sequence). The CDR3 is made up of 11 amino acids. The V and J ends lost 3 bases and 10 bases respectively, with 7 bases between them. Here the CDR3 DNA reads TGTGCCAGCAGTTTTGACAGAGAGCAGTTCTTC. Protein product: CASSFDREQFF.

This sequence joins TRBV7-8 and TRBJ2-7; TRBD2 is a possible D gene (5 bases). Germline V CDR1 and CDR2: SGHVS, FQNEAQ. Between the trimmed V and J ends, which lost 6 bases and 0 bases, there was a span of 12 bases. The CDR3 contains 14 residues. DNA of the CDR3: TGTGCCAGCAGGCAGGACTGGAGCTCCTACGAGCAGTACTTC. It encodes CASRQDWSSYEQYF.

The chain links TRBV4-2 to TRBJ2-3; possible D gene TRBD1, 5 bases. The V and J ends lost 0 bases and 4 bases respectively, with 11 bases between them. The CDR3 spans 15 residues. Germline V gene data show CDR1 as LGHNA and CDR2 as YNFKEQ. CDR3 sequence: CASSQEPTEADTQYF. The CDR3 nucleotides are TGTGCCAGCAGCCAAGAGCCGACAGAGGCAGATACGCAGTATTTT.

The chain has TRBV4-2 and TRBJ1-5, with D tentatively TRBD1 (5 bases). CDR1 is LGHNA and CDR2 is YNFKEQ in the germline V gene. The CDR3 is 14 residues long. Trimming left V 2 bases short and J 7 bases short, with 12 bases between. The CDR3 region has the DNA TGTGCCAGCAGCCAATTACAGGAGGGACAGCCCCAGCATTTT. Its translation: CASSQLQEGQPQHF.

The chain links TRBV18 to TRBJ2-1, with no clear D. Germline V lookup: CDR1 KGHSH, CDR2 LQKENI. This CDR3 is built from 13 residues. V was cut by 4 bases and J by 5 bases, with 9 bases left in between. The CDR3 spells CASSRALDNEQFF. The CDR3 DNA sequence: TGTGCCAGCTCACGGGCCCTGGACAATGAGCAGTTCTTC.

This CDR3 is CASSDSWGWRAGQGKDKGIQYF. CDR3 DNA sequence: TGTGCCAGCAGTGACTCATGGGGGTGGCGGGCGGGACAGGGTAAGGATAAGGGCATTCAGTACTTC. The chain is built from TRBV6-4 and TRBJ2-4; TRBD1 aligns across 9 bases. Germline assignment: CDR1 MRHNA and CDR2 SNTAGT. With 0 bases clipped from V and 9 bases from J, the junction kept 27 bases outside the gene matches. This CDR3 region has 22 residues.

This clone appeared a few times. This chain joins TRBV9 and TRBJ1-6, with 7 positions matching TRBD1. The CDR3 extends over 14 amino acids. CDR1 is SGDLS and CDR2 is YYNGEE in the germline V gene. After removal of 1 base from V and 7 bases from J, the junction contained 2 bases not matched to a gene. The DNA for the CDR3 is TGTGCCAGCAGCGTAACGACAGGGAATTCACCCCTCCACTTT. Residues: CASSVTTGNSPLHF. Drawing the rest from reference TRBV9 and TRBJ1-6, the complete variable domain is DSGVTQTPKHLITATGQRVTLRCSPRSGDLSVYWYQQSLDQGLQFLIQYYNGEERAKGNILERFSAQQFPDLHSELNLSSLELGDSALYFCASSVTTGNSPLHFGNGTRLTVT.

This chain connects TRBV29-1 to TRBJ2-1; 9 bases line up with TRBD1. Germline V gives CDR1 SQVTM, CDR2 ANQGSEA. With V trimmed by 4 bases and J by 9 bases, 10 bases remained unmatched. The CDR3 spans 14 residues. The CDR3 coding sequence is TGCAGCGTTGCGGTACAGGGGGCGCGGGGTGAGCAGTTCTTC. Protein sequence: CSVAVQGARGEQFF.

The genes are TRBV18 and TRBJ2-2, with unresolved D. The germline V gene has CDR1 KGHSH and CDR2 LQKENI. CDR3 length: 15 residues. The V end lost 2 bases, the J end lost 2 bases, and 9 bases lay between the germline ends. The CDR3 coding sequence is TGTGCCAGCTCACCAGGCTCACGTAACACCGGGGAGCTGTTTTTT. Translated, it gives CASSPGSRNTGELFF.

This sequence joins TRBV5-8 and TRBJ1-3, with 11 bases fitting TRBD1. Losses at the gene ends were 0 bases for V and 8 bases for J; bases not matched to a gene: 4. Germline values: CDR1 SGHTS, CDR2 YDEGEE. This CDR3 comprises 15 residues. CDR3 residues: CASSLERTGGDTIYF. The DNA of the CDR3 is TGTGCCAGCAGCTTGGAGCGGACAGGGGGCGACACCATATATTTT.

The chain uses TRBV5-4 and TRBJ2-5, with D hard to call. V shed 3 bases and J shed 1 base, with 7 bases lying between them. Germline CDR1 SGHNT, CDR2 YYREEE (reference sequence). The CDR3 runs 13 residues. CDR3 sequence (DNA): TGTGCCAGCAGCTCTAAAACCCAAGAGACCCAGTACTTC. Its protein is CASSSKTQETQYF.

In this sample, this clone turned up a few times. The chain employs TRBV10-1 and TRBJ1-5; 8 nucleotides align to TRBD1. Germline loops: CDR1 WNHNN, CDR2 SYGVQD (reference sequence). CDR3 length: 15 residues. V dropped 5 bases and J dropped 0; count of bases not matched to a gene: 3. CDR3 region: CASSQTGDSNQPQHF. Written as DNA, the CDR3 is TGCGCCAGCAGTCAGACAGGGGATAGCAATCAGCCCCAGCATTTT.

This CDR3 reads CASSPGWQDNEQFF. The CDR3, as DNA: TGCGCCAGCAGCCCCGGATGGCAGGACAATGAGCAGTTCTTC. The chain recombines TRBV5-1 with TRBJ2-1, with D hard to call. V was pared by 4 bases and J by 5 bases, with 13 bases between. The CDR3 runs 14 residues. Germline CDR1 SGHRS, CDR2 YFSETQ.

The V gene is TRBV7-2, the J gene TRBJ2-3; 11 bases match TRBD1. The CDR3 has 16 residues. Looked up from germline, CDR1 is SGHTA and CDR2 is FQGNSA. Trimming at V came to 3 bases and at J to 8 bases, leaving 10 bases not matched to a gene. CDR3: CASSLRDRGMEGTQYF. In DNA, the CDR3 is TGTGCCAGCAGCTTGAGGGACAGGGGGATGGAAGGTACGCAGTATTTT.

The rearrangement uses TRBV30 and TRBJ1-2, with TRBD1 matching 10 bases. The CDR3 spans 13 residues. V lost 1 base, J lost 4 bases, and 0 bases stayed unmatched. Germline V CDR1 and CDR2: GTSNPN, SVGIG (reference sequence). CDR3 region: CAWSGDRGYGYTF. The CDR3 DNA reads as TGTGCCTGGAGTGGGGACAGGGGCTATGGCTACACCTTC.

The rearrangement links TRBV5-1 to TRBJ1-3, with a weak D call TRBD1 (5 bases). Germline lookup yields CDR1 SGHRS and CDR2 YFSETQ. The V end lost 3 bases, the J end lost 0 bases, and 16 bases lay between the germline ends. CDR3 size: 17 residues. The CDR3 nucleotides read TGCGCCAGCAGCTGGGGGAGCGGGGCGTCCTCTGGAAACACCATATATTTT. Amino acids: CASSWGSGASSGNTIYF. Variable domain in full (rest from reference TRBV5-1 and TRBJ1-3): KAGVTQTPRYLIKTRGQQVTLSCSPISGHRSVSWYQQTPGQGLQFLFEYFSETQRNKGNFPGRFSGRQFSNSRSEMNVSTLELGDSALYLCASSWGSGASSGNTIYFGEGSWLTVV.

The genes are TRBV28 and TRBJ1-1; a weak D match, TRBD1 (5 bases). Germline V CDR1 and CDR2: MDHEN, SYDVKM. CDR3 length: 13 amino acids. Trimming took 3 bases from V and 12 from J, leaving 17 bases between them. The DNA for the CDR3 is TGTGCCAGCAGTTTCCTCTGGGCAGGGTACACTTTCTTT. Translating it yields CASSFLWAGYTFF.